These 8 T cell receptor beta chains were sequenced from one sample in a study of T cell responses to AZD1222 COVID-19 vaccine. This table comes from immunoSEQ multiplex PCR, and its TCRdb copy is limited to in-frame clones, with some not included. The top ten hold approximately 3.3% of the sample, which has under 170,000 clones, 92% seen once. Source: peripheral blood, taken 28 days after the second AZD1222 dose. These receptors were collected from an adult who received the AZD1222 COVID-19 vaccine.

The genes are TRBV18 and TRBJ1-3; 8 nucleotides match TRBD1. Germline lookup yields CDR1 KGHSH and CDR2 LQKENI. The CDR3 is made up of 14 amino acids. J lost 4 bases, V lost 4 bases, and 3 bases had no gene match. CDR3 loop: CASSRTGGGNTIYF. CDR3 DNA: TGTGCCAGCTCACGAACAGGGGGAGGAAACACCATATATTTT.

The V gene is TRBV4-1, the J gene TRBJ1-5; D call uncertain. The CDR3 is made up of 15 amino acids. Germline CDR1 MGHRA, CDR2 YSYEKL. Trimming removed 1 base at V and 10 bases at J, with 17 bases between. CDR3 region: CASSQAAGSEQPQHF. The CDR3 nucleotides are TGCGCCAGCAGCCAAGCCGCGGGTTCGGAACAACCCCAGCATTTT.

The rearrangement uses TRBV7-2 and TRBJ1-1; 7 positions agree with TRBD1. Germline loops: CDR1 SGHTA, CDR2 FQGNSA. The CDR3 contains 14 residues. Trimming at V came to 6 bases and at J to 8 bases, leaving 12 bases not matched to a gene. CDR3 sequence: CASSLPGQNYEAFF. The CDR3 DNA reads as TGTGCCAGCAGTCTGCCGGGACAGAACTACGAAGCTTTCTTT.

This chain uses TRBV15 with TRBJ2-7; 11 positions agree with TRBD1. Losses at the gene ends were 0 bases for V and 6 bases for J; bases not matched to a gene: 13. This CDR3 has 18 residues. In germline, CDR1 is LNHNV, CDR2 YYDKDF (reference sequence). CDR3 sequence reads: CATSRDLPGTGGRVEQYF. The CDR3 region has the DNA TGTGCCACCAGCAGAGACCTTCCTGGGACAGGGGGGCGGGTCGAGCAGTACTTC.

This sequence joins TRBV30 and TRBJ1-6; TRBD1 might be the D (5 bases). CDR3 size: 16 residues. Germline loops: CDR1 GTSNPN, CDR2 SVGIG (reference sequence). The V end lost 3 bases, the J end lost 9 bases, and 21 bases lay between the germline ends. The CDR3 sequence is CAWSREGRGVVSPLHF. DNA for the CDR3: TGTGCCTGGAGCCGGGAGGGGCGCGGGGTGGTTTCACCCCTCCACTTT.

The chain employs TRBV13 and TRBJ1-1, with D possibly TRBD1 on 5 matching bases. V was cut by 3 bases and J by 11 bases, with 25 bases left in between. The CDR3 consists of 16 residues. The germline V gene encodes CDR1 PRHDT and CDR2 FYEKMQ (reference sequence). Here the CDR3 reads CASSFWRRGTPGAAFF. The CDR3 DNA sequence: TGTGCCAGCAGCTTCTGGCGGCGGGGGACCCCCGGCGCGGCTTTCTTT.

J is TRBJ1-4 and V is TRBV6-5; D is uncertain. Trimming removed 0 bases from V and 2 bases from J, with 4 bases in between. CDR1 is MNHEY, CDR2 SVGAGI, per germline. The CDR3 length is 14 residues. The CDR3 here is CASSYSGTNEKLFF. Here the CDR3 DNA reads TGTGCCAGCAGTTACTCAGGGACTAATGAAAAACTGTTTTTT.

The chain recombines TRBV28 with TRBJ2-1; TRBD1 might be the D (5 bases). Trimming removed 5 bases from V and 3 bases from J, with 17 bases in between. Germline CDR1 is MDHEN and CDR2 is SYDVKM. This CDR3 is 16 amino acids long. CDR3 sequence: CASSSAQGVVYNEQFF. CDR3 in DNA: TGTGCCAGCAGTAGCGCCCAGGGTGTCGTCTACAATGAGCAGTTCTTC.